This TCR beta chain is drawn from a study of CD8 T cells in Susac syndrome. General study results and limits: The study recognized that the number of individuals in its TCR sequencing and HLA analysis was relatively small.

V was trimmed by 7 bases and J by 8 bases, leaving 15 bases between them. This CDR3 contains 13 residues. The germline V gene encodes CDR1 MNHEY and CDR2 SVGEGT. cDNA came from roughly 0.53 to 1 ug RNA primed by random hexamers. The authors amplified TCR beta CDR3 across 54 Vbeta and 13 Jbeta using immunoSEQ multiplex PCR. TCRdb processed the immunoSEQ multiplex PCR reads anew with MiXCR; each CDR3 protein has one entry. The table has about 120,000 distinct CDR3 sequences, roughly 94% seen once. Sequencing of TCR beta drew on CD8+ and CD4+ T cells from blood. Negative isolation yielded the CD8+ and CD4+ T cells, while FACS enriched the TEMRA cells. This clonotype showed up just once. Its target is not known.

This chain uses TRBV6-2 or TRBV6-3 with TRBJ1-3; D uncertain. This clonotype was sampled from a human donor with multiple sclerosis. The sequencing sample was made of CD4+ T cells from PBMCs. As DNA, the CDR3 is TGTGCCAGCATCCGCAGGTCGGCATACACCATATATTTT. As protein: CASIRRSAYTIYF.